This T cell receptor beta chain is from a study of T-cell memory formation after mild COVID-19. Whole-study findings and limits: CD4/CD8 balance characterized clones contracting day 15 to 85, and CD4+ skew characterized later expanders. CD4+ contracting clones were mainly CM and EM; CD8+ ones, EMRA.

The CDR3 is 14 amino acids. The V gene's germline CDR1 is SGHRS and CDR2 YFSETQ. With 0 bases removed from V and 4 bases from J, the gap between germline ends came to 10 bases. The count of this clonotype is one. What it recognizes is unknown. UMIs and sample barcodes were carried by the TCR alpha and TCR beta cDNA libraries that 5'RACE produced using constant-segment primers. TCRdb recomputed calls from the 5' RACE reads with MiXCR, one row per CDR3 protein. Of about 110,000 distinct CDR3 sequences in the sample, 18% were seen once. This TCR was sampled from a young man who had mild COVID-19 (a few samples of this study predate the infection). Cell type and time point are not known. The V gene is TRBV5-1, the J gene TRBJ2-5; weak D call: TRBD2 (5 bases). The sample was PBMCs or a T cell subset sorted from them (not recorded which). CDR3 sequence: CASSLANGIETQYF. The CDR3 DNA follows: TGCGCCAGCAGCTTGGCCAACGGGATAGAGACCCAGTACTTC.